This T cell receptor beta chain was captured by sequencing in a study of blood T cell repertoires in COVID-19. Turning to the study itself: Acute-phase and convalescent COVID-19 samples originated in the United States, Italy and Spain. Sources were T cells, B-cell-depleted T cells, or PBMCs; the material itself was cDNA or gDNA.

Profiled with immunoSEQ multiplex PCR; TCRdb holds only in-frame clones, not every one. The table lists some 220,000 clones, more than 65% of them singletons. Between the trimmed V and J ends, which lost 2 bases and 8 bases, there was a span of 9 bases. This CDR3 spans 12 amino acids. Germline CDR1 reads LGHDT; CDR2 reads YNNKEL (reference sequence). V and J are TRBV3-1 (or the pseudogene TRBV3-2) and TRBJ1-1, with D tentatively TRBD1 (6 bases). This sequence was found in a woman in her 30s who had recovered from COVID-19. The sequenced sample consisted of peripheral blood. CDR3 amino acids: CASSQLGGEAFF. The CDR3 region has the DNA TGTGCCAGCAGCCAACTAGGGGGAGAAGCTTTCTTT.